This T cell receptor beta chain was captured in a study of blood T cells in healthy people across ages. At least ten counts were recorded for this clonotype. Primers used in a second PCR of roughly 6 to 11 cycles were a sample-barcoded 5' primer and a J-beta primer mix. TCRdb itself ran the 5' RACE reads through MiXCR, one entry per CDR3 protein. The sample lists around 1.1 million distinct CDR3 sequences, about two fifths occurring once. The CDR3 length is 14 residues. V gave up 6 bases and J gave up 6 bases; unmatched junction bases: 9. In germline, CDR1 is SQVTM, CDR2 ANQGSEA. The chain has TRBV29-1 and TRBJ2-1; 9 bases match TRBD1. This clonotype was obtained from a man aged 18-30 years in good health. Specimen: blood. CDR3 loop: CSVGSGTGFNEQFF. CDR3 sequence (DNA): TGCAGCGTCGGATCCGGGACAGGGTTCAATGAGCAGTTCTTC.